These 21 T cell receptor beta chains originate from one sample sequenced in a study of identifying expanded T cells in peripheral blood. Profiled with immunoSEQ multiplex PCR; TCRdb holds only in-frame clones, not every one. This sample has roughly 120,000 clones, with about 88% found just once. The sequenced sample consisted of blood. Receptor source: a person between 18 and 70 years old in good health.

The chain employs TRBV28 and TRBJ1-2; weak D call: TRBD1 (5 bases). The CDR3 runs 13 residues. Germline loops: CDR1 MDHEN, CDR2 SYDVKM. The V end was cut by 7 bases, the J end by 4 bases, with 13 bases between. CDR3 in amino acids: CASKGGGAYGYTF. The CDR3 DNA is TGTGCCAGCAAAGGTGGGGGTGCCTATGGCTACACCTTC.

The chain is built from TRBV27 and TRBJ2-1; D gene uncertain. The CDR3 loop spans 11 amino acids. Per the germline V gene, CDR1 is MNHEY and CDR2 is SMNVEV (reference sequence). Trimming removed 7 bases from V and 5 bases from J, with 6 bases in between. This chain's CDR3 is CASNVDNEQFF. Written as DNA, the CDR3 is TGTGCCAGCAATGTGGACAATGAGCAGTTCTTC.

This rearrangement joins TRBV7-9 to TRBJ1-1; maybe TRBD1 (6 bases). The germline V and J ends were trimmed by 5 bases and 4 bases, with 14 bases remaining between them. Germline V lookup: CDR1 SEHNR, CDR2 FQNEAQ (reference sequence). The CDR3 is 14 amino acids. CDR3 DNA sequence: TGTGCCAGCAGCATAATGACAGGAGTCACTGAAGCTTTCTTT. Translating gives CASSIMTGVTEAFF.

In nucleotides, the CDR3 is TGTGCCAGTAATATTCAGGGGATACCTGGCTACACCTTC. Encoded protein: CASNIQGIPGYTF. The chain has TRBV19 and TRBJ1-2; D may be TRBD1 (6 bases). V gave up 7 bases and J gave up 7 bases, with 16 bases separating them. The CDR3 is 13 amino acids. CDR1 and CDR2 (germline): LNHDA, SQIVND (reference sequence).

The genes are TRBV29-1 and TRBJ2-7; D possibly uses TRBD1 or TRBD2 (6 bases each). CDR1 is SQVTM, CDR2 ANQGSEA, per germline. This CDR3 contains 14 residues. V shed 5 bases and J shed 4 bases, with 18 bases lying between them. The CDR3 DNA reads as TGCAGCGTTTTGCCTGTAGCGGACAGATACGAGCAGTACTTC. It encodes CSVLPVADRYEQYF.

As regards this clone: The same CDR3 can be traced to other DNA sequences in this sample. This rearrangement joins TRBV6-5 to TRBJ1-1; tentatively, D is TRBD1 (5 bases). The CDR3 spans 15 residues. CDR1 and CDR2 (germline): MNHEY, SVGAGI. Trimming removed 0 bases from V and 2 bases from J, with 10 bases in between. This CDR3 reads CASSYSGGVNTEAFF. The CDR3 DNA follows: TGTGCCAGCAGTTACTCGGGGGGAGTCAACACTGAAGCTTTCTTT.

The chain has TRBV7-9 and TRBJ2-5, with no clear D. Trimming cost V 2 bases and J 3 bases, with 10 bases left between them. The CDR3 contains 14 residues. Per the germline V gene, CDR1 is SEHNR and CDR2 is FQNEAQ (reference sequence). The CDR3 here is CASSLNSVKETQYF. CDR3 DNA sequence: TGTGCCAGCAGCTTAAACAGCGTAAAAGAGACCCAGTACTTC.

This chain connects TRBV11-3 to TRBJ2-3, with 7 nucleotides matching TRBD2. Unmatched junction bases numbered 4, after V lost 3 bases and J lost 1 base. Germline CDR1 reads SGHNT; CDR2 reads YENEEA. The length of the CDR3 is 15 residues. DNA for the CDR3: TGTGCCAGCAGCTTCAGCGGGGTGGGCACAGATACGCAGTATTTT. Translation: CASSFSGVGTDTQYF. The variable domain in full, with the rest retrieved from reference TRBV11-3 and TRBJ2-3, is EAGVVQSPRYKIIEKKQPVAFWCNPISGHNTLYWYLQNLGQGPELLIRYENEEAVDDSQLPKDRFSAERLKGVDSTLKIQPAELGDSAVYLCASSFSGVGTDTQYFGPGTRLTVL.

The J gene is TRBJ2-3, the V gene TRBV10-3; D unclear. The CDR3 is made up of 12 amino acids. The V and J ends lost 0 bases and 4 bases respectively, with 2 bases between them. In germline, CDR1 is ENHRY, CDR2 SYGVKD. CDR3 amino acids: CAISESADTQYF. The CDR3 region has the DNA TGTGCCATCAGTGAGTCCGCAGATACGCAGTATTTT.

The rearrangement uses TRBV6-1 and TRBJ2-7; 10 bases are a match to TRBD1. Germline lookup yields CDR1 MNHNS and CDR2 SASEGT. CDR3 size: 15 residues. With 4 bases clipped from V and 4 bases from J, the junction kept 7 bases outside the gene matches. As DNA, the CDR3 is TGTGCCAGCAGTGGGAGACAGGGGGCTAAGTACGAGCAGTACTTC. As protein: CASSGRQGAKYEQYF.

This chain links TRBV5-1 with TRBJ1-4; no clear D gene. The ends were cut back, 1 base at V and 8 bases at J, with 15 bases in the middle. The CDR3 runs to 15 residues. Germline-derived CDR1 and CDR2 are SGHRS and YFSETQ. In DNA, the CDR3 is TGCGCCAGCAGCTTGTTGCCGGATGTAAGGGAAAAACTGTTTTTT. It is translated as CASSLLPDVREKLFF.

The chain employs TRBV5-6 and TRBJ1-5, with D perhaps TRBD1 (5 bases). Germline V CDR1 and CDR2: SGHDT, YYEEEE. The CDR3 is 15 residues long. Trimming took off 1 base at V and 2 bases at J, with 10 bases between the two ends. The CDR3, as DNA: TGTGCCAGCAGCTTGCGGGGGAATGGCAATCAGCCCCAGCATTTT. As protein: CASSLRGNGNQPQHF. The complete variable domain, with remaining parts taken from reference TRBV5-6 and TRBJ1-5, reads DAGVTQSPTHLIKTRGQQVTLRCSPKSGHDTVSWYQQALGQGPQFIFQYYEEEERQRGNFPDRFSGHQFPNYSSELNVNALLLGDSALYLCASSLRGNGNQPQHFGDGTRLSIL.

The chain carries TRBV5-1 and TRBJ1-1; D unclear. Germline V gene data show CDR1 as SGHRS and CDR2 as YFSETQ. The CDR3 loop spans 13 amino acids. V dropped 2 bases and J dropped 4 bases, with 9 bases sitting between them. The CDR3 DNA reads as TGCGCCAGCAGCTTTTCCCGGAGCACTGAAGCTTTCTTT. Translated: CASSFSRSTEAFF.

DNA of the CDR3: TGTGCCAGCAGCTTGGACGCATTACTCACCGGGGAGCTGTTTTTT. It specifies CASSLDALLTGELFF. This chain connects TRBV7-2 to TRBJ2-2; D is unresolved. The germline gives CDR1 SGHTA, CDR2 FQGNSA. With 3 bases removed from V and 4 bases from J, the gap between germline ends came to 12 bases. CDR3 length: 15 residues. The whole variable domain, filled in from reference TRBV7-2 and TRBJ2-2, reads GAGVSQSPSNKVTEKGKDVELRCDPISGHTALYWYRQSLGQGLEFLIYFQGNSAPDKSGLPSDRFSAERTGGSVSTLTIQRTQQEDSAVYLCASSLDALLTGELFFGEGSRLTVL.

The CDR3 protein is CASKLGQGYEQYF. The DNA for the CDR3 is TGCGCCAGCAAATTGGGACAGGGGTACGAGCAGTACTTC. The chain links TRBV5-1 to TRBJ2-7, with 10 bases identical to TRBD1. Losses at the gene ends were 6 bases for V and 4 bases for J; bases not matched to a gene: 4. CDR3 length: 13 residues. In germline, CDR1 is SGHRS, CDR2 YFSETQ.

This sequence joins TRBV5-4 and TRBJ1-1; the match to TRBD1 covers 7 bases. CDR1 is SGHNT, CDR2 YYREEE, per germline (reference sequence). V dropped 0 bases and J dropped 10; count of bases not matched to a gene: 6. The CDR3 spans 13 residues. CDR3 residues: CASSLAGTDGAFF. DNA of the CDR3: TGTGCCAGCAGCTTGGCCGGGACAGATGGAGCTTTCTTT.

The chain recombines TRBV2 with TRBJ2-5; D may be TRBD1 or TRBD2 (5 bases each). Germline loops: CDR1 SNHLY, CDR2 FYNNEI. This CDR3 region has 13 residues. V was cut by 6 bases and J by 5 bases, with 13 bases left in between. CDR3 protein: CASRGPWGETQYF. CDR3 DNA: TGTGCCAGCAGAGGACCCTGGGGGGAGACCCAGTACTTC. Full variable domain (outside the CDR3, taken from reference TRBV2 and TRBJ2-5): EPEVTQTPSHQVTQMGQEVILRCVPISNHLYFYWYRQILGQKVEFLVSFYNNEISEKSEIFDDQFSVERPDGSNFTLKIRSTKLEDSAMYFCASRGPWGETQYFGPGTRLLVL.

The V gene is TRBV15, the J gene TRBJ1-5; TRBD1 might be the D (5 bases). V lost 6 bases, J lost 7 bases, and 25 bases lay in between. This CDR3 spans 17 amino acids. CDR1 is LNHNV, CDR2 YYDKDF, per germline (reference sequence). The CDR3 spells CATRAGSAGLGEQPQHF. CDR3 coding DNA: TGTGCCACCAGGGCAGGGAGCGCGGGTTTGGGAGAACAGCCCCAGCATTTT.

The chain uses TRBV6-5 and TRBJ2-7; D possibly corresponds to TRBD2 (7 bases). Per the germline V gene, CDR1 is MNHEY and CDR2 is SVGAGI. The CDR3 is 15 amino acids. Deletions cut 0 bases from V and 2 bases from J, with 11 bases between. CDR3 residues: CASSYSIGGPYEQYF. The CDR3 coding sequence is TGTGCCAGCAGTTACTCGATCGGGGGGCCCTACGAGCAGTACTTC.

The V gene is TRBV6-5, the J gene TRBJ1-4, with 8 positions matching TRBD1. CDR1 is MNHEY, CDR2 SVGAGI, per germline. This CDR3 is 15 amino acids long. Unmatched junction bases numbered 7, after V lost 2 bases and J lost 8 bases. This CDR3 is CASSYRPGTGEKLFF. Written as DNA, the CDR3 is TGTGCCAGCAGTTACCGACCTGGGACAGGAGAAAAACTGTTTTTT.

CDR3 in DNA: TGTGCCAGTAGTATAACTAGCGGAACCTACAATGAGCAGTTCTTC. Protein product: CASSITSGTYNEQFF. This chain links TRBV19 with TRBJ2-1, with 8 bases aligning to TRBD2. Germline-derived CDR1 and CDR2 are LNHDA and SQIVND (reference sequence). The CDR3 has 15 residues. After removal of 2 bases from V and 2 bases from J, the junction contained 2 bases not matched to a gene.